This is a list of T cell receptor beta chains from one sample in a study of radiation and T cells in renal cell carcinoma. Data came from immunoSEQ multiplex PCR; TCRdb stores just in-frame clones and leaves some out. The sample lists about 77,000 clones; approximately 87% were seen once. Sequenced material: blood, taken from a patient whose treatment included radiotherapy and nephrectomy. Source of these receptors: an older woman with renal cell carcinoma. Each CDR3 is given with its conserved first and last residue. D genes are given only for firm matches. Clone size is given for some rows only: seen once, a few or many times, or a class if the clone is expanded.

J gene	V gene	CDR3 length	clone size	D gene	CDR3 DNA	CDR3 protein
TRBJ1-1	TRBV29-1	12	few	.	TGCAGCGTTGACAGGGGTTGGACTGAAGCTTTCTTT	CSVDRGWTEAFF
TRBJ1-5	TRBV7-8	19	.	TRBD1	TGTGCCAGCAGCTTAAACGACTTTGGGACAGGGGGCATGGGTCAGCCCCAGCATTTT	CASSLNDFGTGGMGQPQHF
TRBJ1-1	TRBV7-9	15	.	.	TGTGCCAGCAGCTTCGGGGCCAGAGGGTACACTGAAGCTTTCTTT	CASSFGARGYTEAFF
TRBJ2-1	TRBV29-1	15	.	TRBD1	TGCAGCGTTGAGGGCGGACAGGGTTCCTACAATGAGCAGTTCTTC	CSVEGGQGSYNEQFF
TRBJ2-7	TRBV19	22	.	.	TGTGCCAGTAGTATAGATCTGATCGGCCTTACTCCGGACAGACCCCACTCCTACGAGCAGTACTTC	CASSIDLIGLTPDRPHSYEQYF
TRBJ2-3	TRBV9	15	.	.	TGTGCCAGCAGCGTTAATGGAACTAGCACAGATACGCAGTATTTT	CASSVNGTSTDTQYF
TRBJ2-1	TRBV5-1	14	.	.	TGCGCCAGCGCACTGGGTGAGAATTACAATGAGCAGTTCTTC	CASALGENYNEQFF
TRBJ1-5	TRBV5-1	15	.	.	TGCGCCAGCAGCTTGGGGGGGTATAGCAATCAGCCCCAGCATTTT	CASSLGGYSNQPQHF
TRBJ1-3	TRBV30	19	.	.	TGTGCCTGGAGTGTAGGGCTGGGTTCTAAAACCTCCTCTGGAAACACCATATATTTT	CAWSVGLGSKTSSGNTIYF
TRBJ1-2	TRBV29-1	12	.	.	TGCAGCGTTGAGAGGCCTAACTATGGCTACACCTTC	CSVERPNYGYTF
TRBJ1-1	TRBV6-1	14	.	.	TGTGCCAGCAAAGGGGCAGGGACCGTCGCTGAAGCTTTCTTT	CASKGAGTVAEAFF
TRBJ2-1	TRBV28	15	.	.	TGTGCCAGCAGTTTAACCGGGGCAAATTACAATGAGCAGTTCTTC	CASSLTGANYNEQFF
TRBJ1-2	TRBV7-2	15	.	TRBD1	TGTGCCAGCAGCTTAGACCCGGACAGGGCAGGAGGCTACACCTTC	CASSLDPDRAGGYTF
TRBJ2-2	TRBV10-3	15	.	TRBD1	TGTGCCATCAGTGTAGGGACAGGAAACACCGGGGAGCTGTTTTTT	CAISVGTGNTGELFF
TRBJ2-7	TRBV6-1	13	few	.	TGTGCCAGCAGTCATGAGGAGGGCTACGAGCAGTACTTC	CASSHEEGYEQYF
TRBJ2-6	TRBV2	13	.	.	TGTGCCAGCAGTGAAGAGGGAGAGGGCGTCCTGACTTTC	CASSEEGEGVLTF
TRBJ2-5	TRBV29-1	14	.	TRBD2	TGCAGCGTTGAAGTAGCGGGGGGTCAAGAGACCCAGTACTTC	CSVEVAGGQETQYF
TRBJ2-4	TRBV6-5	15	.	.	TGTGCCAGCAGGGACGGGGGGCTAGCCAAAAACATTCAGTACTTC	CASRDGGLAKNIQYF
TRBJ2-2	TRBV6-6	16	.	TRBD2	TGTGCCAGCAGCGAGACGGGACTAGCGGGAGCCGGGGAGCTGTTTTTT	CASSETGLAGAGELFF
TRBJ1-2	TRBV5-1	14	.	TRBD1	TGCGCCAGCAGCCCGACAGGGGCTAGCTATGGCTACACCTTC	CASSPTGASYGYTF
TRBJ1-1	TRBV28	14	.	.	TGTGCCAGCAGTTTACAGGGAGAAAATACTGAAGCTTTCTTT	CASSLQGENTEAFF
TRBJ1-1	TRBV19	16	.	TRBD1	TGTGCCACATCGGGACAGGCAAGTGCAGTGGGCACTGAAGCTTTCTTT	CATSGQASAVGTEAFF
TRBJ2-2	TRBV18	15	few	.	TGTGCCAGCTCACCCCAGGGAAGAGACACCGGGGAGCTGTTTTTT	CASSPQGRDTGELFF
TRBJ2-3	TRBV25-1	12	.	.	TGTGCCAGCAGGGGGGGCGGAGATACGCAGTATTTT	CASRGGGDTQYF
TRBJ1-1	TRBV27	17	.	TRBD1	TGTGCCAGCAGTTTCAGGGGGGGGTTAAAGCTGAACACTGAAGCTTTCTTT	CASSFRGGLKLNTEAFF
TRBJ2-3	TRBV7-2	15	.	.	TGTGCCAGCAGCTTTAATCCTATGGGCACAGATACGCAGTATTTT	CASSFNPMGTDTQYF
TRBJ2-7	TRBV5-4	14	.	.	TGTGCCAGCAGCTTGGGACAGATCGACGGCGAGCAGTACTTC	CASSLGQIDGEQYF
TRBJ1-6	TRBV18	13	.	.	TGTGCCAGCTCCGGAATCAGCGATTCACCCCTCCACTTT	CASSGISDSPLHF
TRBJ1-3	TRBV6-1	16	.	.	TGTGCCAGCAGTGAAGCAAGAGTGAGCTCTGGAAACACCATATATTTT	CASSEARVSSGNTIYF
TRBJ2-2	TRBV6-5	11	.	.	TGTGCCAGCAGGAGACAGAAGGAGCTGTTTTTT	CASRRQKELFF
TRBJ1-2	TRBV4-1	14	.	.	TGCGCCAGCAGCCAAGATGCCAGGAACTATGGCTACACCTTC	CASSQDARNYGYTF
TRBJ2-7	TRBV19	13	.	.	TGTGCCAGTACGACCCCCAACTCCTACGAGCAGTACTTC	CASTTPNSYEQYF
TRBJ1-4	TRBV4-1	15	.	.	TGCGCCAGCAGCCACCCACGGGTATGGAATGAAAAACTGTTTTTT	CASSHPRVWNEKLFF
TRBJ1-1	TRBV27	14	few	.	TGTGCCAGCAGACGCTCTTGGGGGGCACCCTGGGCTTTCTTT	CASRRSWGAPWAFF
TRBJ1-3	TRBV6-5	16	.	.	TGTGCCAGCAGTTACAATCTTTTGGGTTCTGGAAACACCATATATTTT	CASSYNLLGSGNTIYF
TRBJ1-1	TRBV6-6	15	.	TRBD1	TGTGCCAGCAGTTACGCGACAGGGATGAACACTGAAGCTTTCTTT	CASSYATGMNTEAFF
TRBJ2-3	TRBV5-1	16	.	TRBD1	TGCGCCAGCAGCGTACCGTGGGACAGGGTCACAGATACGCAGTATTTT	CASSVPWDRVTDTQYF
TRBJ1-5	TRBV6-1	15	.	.	TGTGCCAGCAGTGAACAGGGAGGGAGCAATCAGCCCCAGCATTTT	CASSEQGGSNQPQHF
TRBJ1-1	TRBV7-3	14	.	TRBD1	TGTGCCAGCAGCTTCACAGGGGAGAACACTGAAGCTTTCTTT	CASSFTGENTEAFF
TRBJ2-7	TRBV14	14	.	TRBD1	TGTGCCAGCAGCCAATACAGGGGGCTATACGAGCAGTACTTC	CASSQYRGLYEQYF
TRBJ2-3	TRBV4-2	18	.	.	TGTGCCAGCAGCCAAGAACTCGGCACCCGGCTTAGCACAGATACGCAGTATTTT	CASSQELGTRLSTDTQYF